This passage covers 29 T cell receptor beta chains from one sample sequenced in a study of blood T cell repertoires in COVID-19. Produced via immunoSEQ multiplex PCR; TCRdb's table is partial and in-frame only. The data show 120,000 or so clones, about 70% seen once. The sequencing sample was made of peripheral blood. The receptor set was obtained from a woman aged 55-70 years with acute or convalescent COVID-19.

The rearrangement links TRBV21-1 to TRBJ1-1; TRBD1, as called in the table, went unchecked against the DNA. TRBV21-1 is a pseudogene. This CDR3 is 16 amino acids long. CDR3 in DNA: TGTGCCAGCAGCAAAGTTACGCAGGGGGCCCACACTGAAGCTTTCTTT. Its protein product is CASSKVTQGAHTEAFF.

The chain joins TRBV6-1 to TRBJ2-1, with TRBD1 identical over 9 bases. Germline V gene data show CDR1 as MNHNS and CDR2 as SASEGT. The junction had 7 bases not matched to a gene; V was cut back by 4 bases and J by 3 bases. This CDR3 spans 16 amino acids. The CDR3 protein is CASSGTTGGNYNEQFF. In DNA, the CDR3 is TGTGCCAGCAGTGGCACAACAGGGGGCAACTACAATGAGCAGTTCTTC.

The chain combines TRBV9 with TRBJ1-6; D is perhaps TRBD1 (5 bases). Trimming cost V 8 bases and J 0 bases, with 18 bases left between them. CDR1 and CDR2 from the germline V gene are SGDLS and YYNGEE. The CDR3 covers 17 residues. The CDR3 here is CARGPLHSSSYNSPLHF. The CDR3, as DNA: TGTGCCAGGGGGCCGTTACACAGTAGCTCCTATAATTCACCCCTCCACTTT.

This chain joins TRBV12-3 or TRBV12-4 and TRBJ1-1; TRBD1 aligns across 7 bases. This CDR3 is 13 amino acids long. The ends lost 6 bases at V and 6 bases at J; junction bases unmatched: 7. The CDR3 bases are TGTGCCAGCAGACCGGACAGGCTCGCTGAAGCTTTCTTT. As protein: CASRPDRLAEAFF.

This sequence joins TRBV5-1 and TRBJ1-2; no reliable D call. Trimming took 4 bases from V and 2 from J, leaving 6 bases between them. CDR1 and CDR2 from the germline V gene are SGHRS and YFSETQ. The CDR3 consists of 12 residues. The DNA of the CDR3 is TGCGCCAGCAGCGAGGAGAACTATGGCTACACCTTC. This codes for CASSEENYGYTF.

The chain joins TRBV5-1 to TRBJ1-6; the D gene is possibly TRBD1 (6 bases). CDR1 SGHRS and CDR2 YFSETQ come from the germline V gene. The length of the CDR3 is 14 residues. V gave up 0 bases and J gave up 10 bases, with 11 bases separating them. Here the CDR3 DNA reads TGCGCCAGCAGCTTGGAGGGGGTAGGGTCACCCCTCCACTTT. It codes for CASSLEGVGSPLHF.

There are a few counts of this clone. The chain links TRBV5-6 to TRBJ1-4; unclear D gene. Trimming removed 5 bases from V and 4 bases from J, with 9 bases in between. The CDR3 totals 13 residues. Germline V CDR1 and CDR2: SGHDT, YYEEEE. Here the CDR3 reads CASSMRVNEKLFF. The CDR3 DNA sequence: TGTGCCAGCAGTATGAGGGTTAATGAAAAACTGTTTTTT.

The genes are TRBV28 and TRBJ2-6, with a tentative D call TRBD1 (6 bases). Germline assignment: CDR1 MDHEN and CDR2 SYDVKM. V lost 8 bases, J lost 2 bases, and 10 bases lay in between. This CDR3 has 14 amino acids. CDR3 amino acids: CASHEGAGANVLTF. The CDR3 DNA follows: TGTGCCAGCCATGAGGGGGCTGGGGCCAACGTCCTGACTTTC.

J is TRBJ2-1 and V is TRBV6-6; TRBD2 aligns across 8 bases. The CDR3 consists of 16 residues. Per germline, CDR1 MNHNY and CDR2 SVGAGI (reference sequence). V shed 6 bases, J shed 3 bases, and the junction held 10 bases outside the gene matches. The CDR3 bases are TGTGCCAGCAGCAACAGGGCGGGGGGCGTCTACAATGAGCAGTTCTTC. Protein: CASSNRAGGVYNEQFF.

This clone was seen once. This sequence joins TRBV3-1 (or the pseudogene TRBV3-2) and TRBJ1-2, with TRBD1 matching 9 bases. Looked up from germline, CDR1 is LGHDT and CDR2 is YNNKEL (reference sequence). The CDR3 length is 14 residues. V shed 5 bases, J shed 7 bases, and the junction held 8 bases outside the gene matches. Written as DNA, the CDR3 is TGTGCCAGCAGCTCCGGGACAGGGCTTGTTGGCTACACCTTC. It yields the protein CASSSGTGLVGYTF.

Ten or more counts support this clone. The rearrangement joins TRBV7-2 to TRBJ1-3, with D maybe TRBD1 (5 bases). The germline V gene has CDR1 SGHTA and CDR2 FQGNSA. The CDR3 is made up of 17 amino acids. V shed 1 base and J shed 0 bases, with 13 bases lying between them. In DNA form, the CDR3 reads TGTGCCAGCAGCTTAGAGCCGGGACTCCTCTCTGGAAACACCATATATTTT. This gives the protein CASSLEPGLLSGNTIYF.

J is TRBJ1-5 and V is TRBV6-5; D remains ambiguous. The CDR3 contains 15 residues. Germline V gene lookup returns CDR1 MNHEY and CDR2 SVGAGI. V was clipped by 5 bases and J by 0 bases, with 11 bases between them. For the CDR3, the DNA is TGTGCCAGCAGTCCTGGGAGCAGTAGCAATCAGCCCCAGCATTTT. Protein sequence: CASSPGSSSNQPQHF.

This chain links TRBV6-1 with TRBJ1-5, with 9 bases aligning to TRBD1. Germline V lookup: CDR1 MNHNS, CDR2 SASEGT. CDR3 size: 14 residues. V dropped 0 bases and J dropped 7; count of bases not matched to a gene: 1. The CDR3 bases are TGTGCCAGCAGTGAAGCCGGACAGGGGCAGCCCCAGCATTTT. It is translated as CASSEAGQGQPQHF.

This chain joins TRBV6-6 and TRBJ2-3; D gene uncertain. This CDR3 contains 13 residues. V lost 5 bases and J lost 4, with 10 bases in between. The V gene's germline CDR1 is MNHNY and CDR2 SVGAGI (reference sequence). The CDR3 sequence: CASSPPTADTQYF. The CDR3 coding sequence is TGTGCCAGCAGTCCACCTACGGCAGATACGCAGTATTTT.

V usage is TRBV5-8 and J usage is TRBJ2-3, with 7 bases lining up with TRBD2. Germline CDR1 reads SGHTS; CDR2 reads YDEGEE. Trimming at V came to 0 bases and at J to 0 bases, leaving 4 bases not matched to a gene. The CDR3 consists of 16 residues. CDR3 DNA sequence: TGTGCCAGCAGCTTGGGGGGAGGGCTAAGCACAGATACGCAGTATTTT. Its protein product is CASSLGGGLSTDTQYF.

The chain employs TRBV11-1 and TRBJ2-5; TRBD1 matches at 8 bases. CDR3 length equals 14 residues. Germline trimming cut 4 bases from V and 7 bases from J; bases unmatched to any gene: 8. Germline assignment: CDR1 SGHAT and CDR2 FQDESV (reference sequence). CDR3 amino acids: CASSSDRAGRTQYF. The CDR3 nucleotides are TGTGCCAGCAGCTCGGACAGGGCAGGACGGACCCAGTACTTC.

V is TRBV9 and J is TRBJ2-3, with D perhaps matching TRBD2 (6 bases). V lost 3 bases to trimming and J lost 2 bases, with 16 bases between them. Germline lookup yields CDR1 SGDLS and CDR2 YYNGEE. There are 16 residues in the CDR3. The CDR3 is CASSEGLHHPTDTQYF. For the CDR3, the DNA is TGTGCCAGCAGCGAGGGACTGCACCATCCCACAGATACGCAGTATTTT.

This clone was observed a handful of times. The genes are TRBV2 and TRBJ1-3; possible D gene TRBD1, 5 bases. Trimming removed 6 bases from V and 0 bases from J, with 12 bases in between. Germline CDR1 and CDR2: SNHLY and FYNNEI. The CDR3 consists of 15 residues. The CDR3 region has the DNA TGTGCCAGCAGCCTGGGACTTCCCTCTGGAAACACCATATATTTT. Its translation is CASSLGLPSGNTIYF.

This clone was seen a few times. The chain has TRBV10-3 and TRBJ1-4; D possibly corresponds to TRBD1 (5 bases). Germline V gene data show CDR1 as ENHRY and CDR2 as SYGVKD. The CDR3 consists of 14 residues. Trimming pared 5 bases from V and 7 bases from J, leaving 14 bases between. Here the CDR3 DNA reads TGTGCCATCAGTACGGTGGGGCATAGTGAAAAACTGTTTTTT. Amino acids: CAISTVGHSEKLFF.

V is TRBV12-3 or TRBV12-4 and J is TRBJ1-5; D unclear. Trimming cost V 6 bases and J 9 bases, with 9 bases left between them. The CDR3 consists of 11 residues. CDR3: CASSREGPQHF. The CDR3 region has the DNA TGTGCCAGCAGCCGTGAGGGGCCCCAGCATTTT.

The chain carries TRBV30 and TRBJ1-4; D is perhaps TRBD1 (6 bases). This CDR3 contains 13 residues. V lost 1 base, J lost 7 bases, and 10 bases lay in between. Per germline, CDR1 GTSNPN and CDR2 SVGIG (reference sequence). The CDR3 spells CAWSGGGPEKLFF. CDR3 bases: TGTGCCTGGAGTGGGGGGGGGCCTGAAAAACTGTTTTTT.

The rearrangement links TRBV10-3 to TRBJ1-6; 10 positions match TRBD1. Germline V gene sequence: CDR1 ENHRY, CDR2 SYGVKD. V shed 4 bases, J shed 8 bases, and the junction held 2 bases outside the gene matches. The CDR3 has 14 amino acids. The CDR3 loop reads CAISVGQGDSPLHF. DNA of the CDR3: TGTGCCATCAGTGTAGGACAGGGGGATTCACCCCTCCACTTT.

This clone was found a few times. V usage is TRBV7-3 and J usage is TRBJ1-4; TRBD1 might be the D (5 bases). CDR3 length: 13 residues. The germline gives CDR1 SGHTA, CDR2 FQGTGA. The V gene lost 3 bases and the J gene lost 7 bases, with 9 bases spanning the gap. CDR3 in DNA: TGTGCCAGCAGCTTTCAGGGAGGTGAAAAACTGTTTTTT. This sequence encodes CASSFQGGEKLFF.

The chain recombines TRBV7-3 with TRBJ2-3, with 13 bases fitting TRBD2. J was trimmed by 9 bases and V by 6 bases; bases with no gene match: 12. From germline, CDR1 is SGHTA and CDR2 FQGTGA. The CDR3 consists of 16 residues. The CDR3 loop is CASSRYGTSGVVTQYF. CDR3 nucleotides: TGTGCCAGCAGTCGATACGGGACTAGCGGGGTGGTAACGCAGTATTTT.

The rearrangement joins TRBV28 to TRBJ1-2; possibly TRBD1 for D (6 bases). The CDR3 has 14 amino acids. The V and J ends lost 6 bases and 4 bases respectively, with 15 bases between them. In germline, CDR1 is MDHEN, CDR2 SYDVKM. CDR3 coding DNA: TGTGCCAGCAGAAAACAGGGAGGGGGCTATGGCTACACCTTC. Protein sequence: CASRKQGGGYGYTF.

With regard to this clone: The junction differs from germline at one of its ends, possibly a read error. The chain couples TRBV19 to TRBJ1-5; 7 positions agree with TRBD1. Germline-derived CDR1 and CDR2 are LNHDA and SQIVND (reference sequence). The CDR3 length is 13 residues. As DNA, the CDR3 is TGTGCCACCACACAGGGGAGCAGTCAGCCCCAGCATTTT. Amino acid sequence: CATTQGSSQPQHF.

This chain connects TRBV18 to TRBJ1-5, with 7 nucleotides matching TRBD1. Germline lookup yields CDR1 KGHSH and CDR2 LQKENI. This CDR3 has 13 residues. V trimming: 3 bases; J trimming: 5 bases; junction bases outside the gene matches: 1. CDR3 coding DNA: TGTGCCAGCTCACCTGGACAGGATCAGCCCCAGCATTTT. Residues: CASSPGQDQPQHF.

This clone showed up just once. This sequence joins TRBV18 and TRBJ1-5; 7 bases are a match to TRBD1. The V gene's germline CDR1 is KGHSH and CDR2 LQKENI. Germline trimming cut 3 bases from V and 4 bases from J; bases unmatched to any gene: 3. The CDR3 spans 14 residues. This CDR3 reads CASSPTQGNQPQHF. The DNA of the CDR3 is TGTGCCAGCTCACCTACACAGGGGAATCAGCCCCAGCATTTT.

The chain joins TRBV10-3 to TRBJ1-3; no definite D call. There are 13 residues in the CDR3. Germline V gene lookup returns CDR1 ENHRY and CDR2 SYGVKD. V was clipped by 3 bases and J by 4 bases, with 7 bases between them. CDR3 amino acids: CAISDGFGNTIYF. DNA for the CDR3: TGTGCCATCAGTGACGGGTTCGGAAACACCATATATTTT.